The clone carrying this TCR beta chain was seen at least ten times. Germline CDR1 and CDR2: SGHRS and YFSETQ. V lost 1 base, J lost 7 bases, and 11 bases lay in between. The CDR3 has 14 residues. The sample comes from a study of T cells in Graves' hyperthyroidism and ophthalmopathy. Progressors' blood was drawn at hyperthyroidism diagnosis, before ophthalmopathy symptoms. Regions amplified from RNA transcripts were the TCR beta CDR3 regions. Initially, a first-round RT-PCR of the TCR CDR3 employed the HTBI primer set. TCRdb re-analysed the multiplex PCR reads in MiXCR, keeping a single row per CDR3 protein. The sample has 600,000 to 850,000 distinct CDR3 sequences, roughly 20% seen once; the top ten hold 16%.

The sample taken for sequencing was blood. The chain employs TRBV5-1 and TRBJ1-4; D gene unclear. The TCR sequence derives from a woman aged 45-65 years with Graves' hyperthyroidism that later progressed to Graves' ophthalmopathy. In DNA form, the CDR3 reads TGCGCCAGCAGCTTGATAGGGTCCAGTGAAAAACTGTTTTTT. This gives the protein CASSLIGSSEKLFF.